Each of the 6 T cell receptor beta chains below was sequenced from the same sample in a study of blood T cell repertoires in COVID-19 (dated by TCRdb to the early 2020s). The protocol used for the library was the immunoSEQ multiplex PCR assay. TCRdb's version of the immuneACCESS table is confined to in-frame rearrangements and falls short of the full clone set. An unresolved V gene accounts for under half of the shortfall where checked; the remainder is of unknown origin. This sample lists about 68,000 clones; 85% to 90% were detected once. Roughly 2.8% of the sample is held by the ten biggest clonotypes. Sequencing was performed on peripheral blood. The receptors come from a man in his fifties with acute or convalescent COVID-19.

The chain has TRBV5-4 and TRBJ1-2; perhaps TRBD1 as D (6 bases). This CDR3 is 14 amino acids long. Germline values: CDR1 SGHNT, CDR2 YYREEE (reference sequence). V was pared by 0 bases and J by 2 bases, with 8 bases between. This CDR3 reads CASSLAGQNYGYTF. The CDR3 nucleotides read TGTGCCAGCAGCTTGGCTGGACAGAACTATGGCTACACCTTC.

The rearrangement links TRBV24-1 to TRBJ2-2; 7 positions match TRBD1. The junction had 15 bases not matched to a gene; V was cut back by 4 bases and J by 8 bases. Germline lookup yields CDR1 KGHDR and CDR2 SFDVKD. The CDR3 is 17 residues long. The CDR3 DNA sequence: TGTGCCACCAGTGAAGCACCGGGACAGCCTACGATGGGGGAGCTGTTTTTT. It codes for CATSEAPGQPTMGELFF.

V usage is TRBV10-1 and J usage is TRBJ2-5, with 7 bases matching TRBD2. Trimming cost V 1 base and J 2 bases; bases outside gene matches: 16. CDR1 WNHNN and CDR2 SYGVQD come from the germline V gene (reference sequence). This CDR3 comprises 19 residues. The DNA for the CDR3 is TGCGCCAGCAGTGAGTTGCCCCAGGGAGTACCCGGGGGGCAAGAGACCCAGTACTTC. This encodes CASSELPQGVPGGQETQYF.

V gene TRBV6-1 combines with J gene TRBJ1-2; D not certain. Trimming shortened V by 1 base and J by 8 bases, and 8 bases separated the two germline ends. The CDR3 runs 12 residues. Germline V gene data show CDR1 as MNHNS and CDR2 as SASEGT. The CDR3 here is CASSEETGGYTF. In nucleotides, the CDR3 is TGTGCCAGCAGTGAAGAAACGGGGGGCTACACCTTC.

The genes are TRBV5-5 and TRBJ1-5; 9 bases are a match to TRBD1. The CDR3 runs 17 residues. Losses at the gene ends were 4 bases for V and 3 bases for J; bases not matched to a gene: 11. The germline V gene encodes CDR1 SGHKS and CDR2 YYEKEE (reference sequence). CDR3: CASSESGTGLFNQPQHF. The DNA of the CDR3 is TGTGCCAGCAGCGAAAGCGGGACAGGGCTTTTCAATCAGCCCCAGCATTTT. Together with reference TRBV5-5 and TRBJ1-5, the CDR3 gives the full variable domain: DAGVTQSPTHLIKTRGQQVTLRCSPISGHKSVSWYQQVLGQGPQFIFQYYEKEERGRGNFPDRFSARQFPNYSSELNVNALLLGDSALYLCASSESGTGLFNQPQHFGDGTRLSIL.

The chain is built from TRBV6-5 and TRBJ1-4, with 9 bases identical to TRBD1. Germline-derived CDR1 and CDR2 are MNHEY and SVGAGI. The CDR3 contains 14 residues. V lost 6 bases, J lost 10 bases, and 9 bases stayed unmatched. CDR3 sequence: CASSPRTGDGKLFF. DNA of the CDR3: TGTGCCAGCAGCCCGAGGACAGGGGACGGAAAACTGTTTTTT.